This T cell receptor (beta chain) was found in a study of graft-versus-host responses after intestinal transplantation. The protocol was immunoSEQ multiplex PCR, while the TCRdb copy is restricted to in-frame clones and leaves out a portion. This repertoire shows around 5,400 clones, about 70% found once; its top ten account for more than 30%. Germline values: CDR1 LGHNT, CDR2 FRNRAP. The ends were cut back, 7 bases at V and 2 bases at J, with 13 bases in the middle. This CDR3 contains 14 residues. This clone was found a few times. Sequencing used PBMCs, obtained 300 to 340 days after intestinal transplant. The clonotype comes from a human patient who received an intestinal transplant, so some T cells may come from the graft donor. The rearrangement joins TRBV12-5 to TRBJ2-3; a possible D gene is TRBD2 (5 bases). The DNA for the CDR3 is TGTGCTAGTGCCCTGGGGAGCTCCACAGATACGCAGTATTTT. Translating gives CASALGSSTDTQYF. The entire variable domain, with the rest obtained from reference TRBV12-5 and TRBJ2-3, is as follows: DARVTQTPRHKVTEMGQEVTMRCQPILGHNTVFWYRQTMMQGLELLAYFRNRAPLDDSGMPKDRFSAEMPDATLATLKIQPSEPRDSAVYFCASALGSSTDTQYFGPGTRLTVL.